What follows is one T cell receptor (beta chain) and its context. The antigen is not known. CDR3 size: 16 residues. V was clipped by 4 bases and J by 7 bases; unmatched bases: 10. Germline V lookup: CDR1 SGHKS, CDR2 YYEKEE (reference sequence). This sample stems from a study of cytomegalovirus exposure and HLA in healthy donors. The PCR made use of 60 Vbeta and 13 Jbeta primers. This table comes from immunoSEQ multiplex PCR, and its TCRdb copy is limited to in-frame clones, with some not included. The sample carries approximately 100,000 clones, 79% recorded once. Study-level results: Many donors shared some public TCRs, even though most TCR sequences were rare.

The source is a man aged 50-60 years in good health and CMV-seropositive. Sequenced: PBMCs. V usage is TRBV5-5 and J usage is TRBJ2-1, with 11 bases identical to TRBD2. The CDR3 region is CASSGIAGGPRNEQFF. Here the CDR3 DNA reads TGTGCCAGCAGCGGAATAGCGGGAGGGCCTCGAAATGAGCAGTTCTTC.